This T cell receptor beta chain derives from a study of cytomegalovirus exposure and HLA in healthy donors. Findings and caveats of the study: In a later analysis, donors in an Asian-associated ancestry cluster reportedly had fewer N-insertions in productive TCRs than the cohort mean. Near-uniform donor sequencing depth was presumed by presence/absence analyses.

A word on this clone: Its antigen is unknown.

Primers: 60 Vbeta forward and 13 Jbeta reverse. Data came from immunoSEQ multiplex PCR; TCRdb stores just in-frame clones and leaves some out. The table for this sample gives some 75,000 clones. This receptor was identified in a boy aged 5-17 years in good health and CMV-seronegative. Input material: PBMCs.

The CDR3 protein is CASSVLGAAGNTGELFF. The CDR3, as DNA: TGTGCCAGCAGCGTATTAGGGGCAGCCGGGAACACCGGGGAGCTGTTTTTT. This chain connects TRBV9 to TRBJ2-2, with D possibly matching TRBD1 (5 bases). With 1 base removed from V and 1 base from J, the gap between germline ends came to 14 bases. The CDR3 has 17 amino acids. Germline lookup yields CDR1 SGDLS and CDR2 YYNGEE.